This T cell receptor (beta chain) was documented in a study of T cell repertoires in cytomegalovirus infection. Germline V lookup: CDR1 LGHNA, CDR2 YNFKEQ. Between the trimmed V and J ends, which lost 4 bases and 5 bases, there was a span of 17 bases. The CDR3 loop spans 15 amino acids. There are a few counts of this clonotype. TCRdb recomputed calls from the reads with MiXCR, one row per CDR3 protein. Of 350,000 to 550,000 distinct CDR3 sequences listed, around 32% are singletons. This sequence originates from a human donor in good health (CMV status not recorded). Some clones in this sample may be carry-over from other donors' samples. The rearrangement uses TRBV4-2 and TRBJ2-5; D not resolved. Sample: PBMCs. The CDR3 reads CASSPDSPLSETQYF. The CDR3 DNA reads TGTGCCAGCAGCCCTGATAGCCCCCTAAGTGAGACCCAGTACTTC.